The clone carrying this T cell receptor beta chain was recorded many times. The antigen remains unidentified. The sample belongs to a study of Graves' ophthalmopathy and Graves' hyperthyroidism. Findings and caveats of the study: The majority of expanded thyroid clonotypes above 0.001 frequency also occurred in blood. Cross-validated, the 13-signature model showed 87.88%/81.08% sensitivity/specificity, and 80%/75% in the test set.

Amplification from RNA transcripts yielded the TCR beta CDR3 regions. HTBI primers were employed in first-round RT-PCR, then a second-round multiplex PCR followed. Each CDR3 protein is one row after TCRdb ran MiXCR on the multiplex PCR reads. The table records about 220,000 distinct CDR3 sequences, about 22% of them present only once. Trimming took 6 bases from V and 4 from J; bases not matched to a gene: 3. The length of the CDR3 is 13 residues. From germline, CDR1 is MDHEN and CDR2 SYDVKM. Orbital computed tomography and thyroid ultrasound, along with TRAb, serum thyroxine and clinical symptoms, underpinned diagnosis.

The sample comprised peripheral blood. The TCR comes from a woman aged 50 to 65 with Graves' ophthalmopathy. The chain combines TRBV28 with TRBJ1-2; 9 bases are a match to TRBD1. CDR3 sequence (DNA): TGTGCCAGCAGGACAGGGGGAGGCTATGGCTACACCTTC. Translating it yields CASRTGGGYGYTF.